This entry features one TCR beta chain sequence. CDR3 length: 15 residues. Germline V lookup: CDR1 SGHVS, CDR2 FNYEAQ. V lost 5 bases to trimming and J lost 6 bases; unmatched junction nucleotides: 7. This sample is part of a study of CD8+ T cells in alopecia areata. Sorting separated CD4+ and CD8+ T cells out of PBMCs. Following RNA extraction, reverse transcription yielded cDNA that acted as the sequencing template. Using immunoSEQ multiplex PCR, the repertoire was profiled, and TCRdb retains in-frame clones only, with some absent. Altogether 200,000 or so clones are present, roughly 50% being singletons, with the ten largest covering nearly 5%.

V is TRBV7-6 and J is TRBJ1-6; 7 bases agree with TRBD1. Input material: CD8+ T cells sorted from blood. This TCR came from a human donor in good health. The CDR3: CASSAPGTANSPLHF. The CDR3 DNA follows: TGTGCCAGCAGCGCCCCCGGGACAGCTAATTCACCCCTCCACTTT.